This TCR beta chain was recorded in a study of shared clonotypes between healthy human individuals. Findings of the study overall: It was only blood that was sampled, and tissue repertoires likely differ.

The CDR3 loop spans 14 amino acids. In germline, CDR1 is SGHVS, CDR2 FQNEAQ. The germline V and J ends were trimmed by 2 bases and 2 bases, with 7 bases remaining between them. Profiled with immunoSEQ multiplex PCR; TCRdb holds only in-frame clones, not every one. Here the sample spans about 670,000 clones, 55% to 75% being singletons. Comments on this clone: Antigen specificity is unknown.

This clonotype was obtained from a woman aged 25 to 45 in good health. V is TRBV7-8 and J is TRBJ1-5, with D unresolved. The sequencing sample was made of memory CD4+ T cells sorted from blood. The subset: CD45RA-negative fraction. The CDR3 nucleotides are TGTGCCAGCAGCTTATTCGGGGGCAATCAGCCCCAGCATTTT. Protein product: CASSLFGGNQPQHF.